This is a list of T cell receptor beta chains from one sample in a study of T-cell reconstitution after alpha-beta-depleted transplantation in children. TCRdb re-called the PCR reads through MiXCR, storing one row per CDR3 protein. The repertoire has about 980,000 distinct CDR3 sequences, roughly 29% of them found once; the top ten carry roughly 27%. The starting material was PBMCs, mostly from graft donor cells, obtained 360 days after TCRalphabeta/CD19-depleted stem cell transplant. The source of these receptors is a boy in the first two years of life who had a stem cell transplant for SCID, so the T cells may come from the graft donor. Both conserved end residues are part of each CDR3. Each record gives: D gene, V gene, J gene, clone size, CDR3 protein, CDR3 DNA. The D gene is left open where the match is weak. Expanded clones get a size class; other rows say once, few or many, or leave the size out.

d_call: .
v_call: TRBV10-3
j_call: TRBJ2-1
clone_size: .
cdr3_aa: CAISEFEGRLYNEQFF
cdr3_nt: TGTGCCATCAGTGAGTTTGAGGGACGGCTCTACAATGAGCAGTTCTTC

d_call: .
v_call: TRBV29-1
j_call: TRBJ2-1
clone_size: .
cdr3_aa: CSGSPVAGTHNEQFF
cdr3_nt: TGCAGCGGCTCCCCGGTGGCGGGGACTCACAATGAGCAGTTCTTC

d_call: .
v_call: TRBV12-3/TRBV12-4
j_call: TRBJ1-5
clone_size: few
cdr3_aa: CASREDNQPQHF
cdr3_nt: TGTGCCAGCAGGGAAGACAATCAGCCCCAGCATTTT

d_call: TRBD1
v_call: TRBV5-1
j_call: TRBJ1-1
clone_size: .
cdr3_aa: CASSFRDRGRGNTEAFF
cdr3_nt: TGCGCCAGCAGCTTCCGGGACAGGGGGCGCGGGAACACTGAAGCTTTCTTT

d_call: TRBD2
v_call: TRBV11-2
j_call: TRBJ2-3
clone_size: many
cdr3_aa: CASSLDPLAGASTDTQYF
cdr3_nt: TGTGCCAGCAGCTTAGATCCCCTAGCGGGGGCCAGCACAGATACGCAGTATTTT

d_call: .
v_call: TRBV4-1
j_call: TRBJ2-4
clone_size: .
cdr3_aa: CASSPRDGLAKNIQYF
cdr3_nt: TGCGCCAGCAGCCCTCGAGACGGGCTAGCCAAAAACATTCAGTACTTC

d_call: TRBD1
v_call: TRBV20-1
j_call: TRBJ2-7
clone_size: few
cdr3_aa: CSVLGQAAYEQYF
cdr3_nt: TGCAGTGTATTGGGACAGGCCGCCTACGAGCAGTACTTC

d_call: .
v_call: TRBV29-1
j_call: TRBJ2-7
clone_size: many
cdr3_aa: CSVQTLNSYEQYF
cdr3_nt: TGCAGCGTTCAGACCCTAAACTCCTACGAGCAGTACTTC

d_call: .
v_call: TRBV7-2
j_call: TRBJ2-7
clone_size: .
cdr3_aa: CASSSLLQSYEQYF
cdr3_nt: TGTGCCAGCAGCTCGCTTTTACAGAGCTACGAGCAGTACTTC

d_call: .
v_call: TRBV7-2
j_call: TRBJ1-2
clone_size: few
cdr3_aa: CASSYHRGANYGYTF
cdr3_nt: TGTGCCAGCAGCTACCACCGCGGGGCTAACTATGGCTACACCTTC

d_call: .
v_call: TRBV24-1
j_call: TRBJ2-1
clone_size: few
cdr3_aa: CATSDFVGESSYNEQFF
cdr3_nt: TGTGCCACCAGTGATTTCGTTGGGGAGAGCTCCTACAATGAGCAGTTCTTC

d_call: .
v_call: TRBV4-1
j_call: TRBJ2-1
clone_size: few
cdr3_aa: CASSQDDRTSYNEQFF
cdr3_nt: TGCGCCAGCAGCCAAGATGACCGAACCTCCTACAATGAGCAGTTCTTC

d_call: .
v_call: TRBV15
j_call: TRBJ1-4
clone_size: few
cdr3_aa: CATSRAGLEEKLFF
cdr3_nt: TGTGCCACCAGCAGAGCGGGGTTGGAAGAAAAACTGTTTTTT

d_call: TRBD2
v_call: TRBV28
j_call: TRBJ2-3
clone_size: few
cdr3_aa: CASRHRPGLALLRGTDTQYF
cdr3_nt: TGTGCCAGCAGACACCGACCGGGACTAGCCCTTCTCCGGGGCACAGATACGCAGTATTTT

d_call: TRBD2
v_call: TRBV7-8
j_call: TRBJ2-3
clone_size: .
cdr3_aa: CASSSRGERGTQYF
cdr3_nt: TGTGCCAGCAGCTCTCGGGGGGAGAGGGGTACGCAGTATTTT

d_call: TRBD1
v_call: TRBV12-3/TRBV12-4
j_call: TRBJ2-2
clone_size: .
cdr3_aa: CASSDRDSLTGELFF
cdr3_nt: TGTGCCAGCAGCGACCGGGACAGCCTCACCGGGGAGCTGTTTTTT

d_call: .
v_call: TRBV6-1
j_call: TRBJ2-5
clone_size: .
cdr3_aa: CASRRFVKETQYF
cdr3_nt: TGTGCCAGCAGACGATTCGTTAAAGAGACCCAGTACTTC

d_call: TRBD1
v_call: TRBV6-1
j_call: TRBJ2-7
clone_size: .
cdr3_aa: CASSPGQGFLRAYF
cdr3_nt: TGTGCCAGCAGTCCGGGACAGGGGTTCCTTCGGGCGTACTTC

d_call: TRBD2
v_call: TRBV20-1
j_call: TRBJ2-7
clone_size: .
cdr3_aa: CSARAGGSYYEQYF
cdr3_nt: TGCAGTGCCCGGGCGGGGGGGTCTTACTACGAGCAGTACTTC

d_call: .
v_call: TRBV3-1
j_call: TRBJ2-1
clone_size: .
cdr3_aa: CASSQDATYYNEQFF
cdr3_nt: TGTGCCAGCAGCCAAGACGCGACCTACTACAATGAGCAGTTCTTC

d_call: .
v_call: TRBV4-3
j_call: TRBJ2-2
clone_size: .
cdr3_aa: CASSQERSYTGELFF
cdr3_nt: TGCGCCAGCAGCCAAGAGAGATCCTACACCGGGGAGCTGTTTTTT

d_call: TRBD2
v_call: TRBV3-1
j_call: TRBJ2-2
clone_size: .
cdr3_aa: CASSPQTWTSVNTGELFF
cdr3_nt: TGTGCCAGCAGCCCCCAGACTTGGACTAGTGTCAACACCGGGGAGCTGTTTTTT

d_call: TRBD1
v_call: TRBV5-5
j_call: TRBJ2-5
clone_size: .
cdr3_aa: CASRTLLQGVGETQYF
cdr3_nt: TGTGCCAGCAGAACTCTTCTACAGGGGGTCGGAGAGACCCAGTACTTC

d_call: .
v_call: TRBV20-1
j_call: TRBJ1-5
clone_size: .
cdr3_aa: CSASIGSNQPQHF
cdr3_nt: TGCAGTGCTAGTATTGGGAGCAATCAGCCCCAGCATTTT

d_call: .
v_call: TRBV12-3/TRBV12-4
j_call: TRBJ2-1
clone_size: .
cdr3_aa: CASSLNSWNEQFF
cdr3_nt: TGTGCCAGCAGTTTAAATAGTTGGAATGAGCAGTTCTTC

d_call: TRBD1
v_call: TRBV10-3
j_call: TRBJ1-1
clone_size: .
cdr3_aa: CAISESWTGAVVMNTEAFF
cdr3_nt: TGTGCCATCAGTGAGTCGTGGACAGGGGCGGTGGTCATGAACACTGAAGCTTTCTTT

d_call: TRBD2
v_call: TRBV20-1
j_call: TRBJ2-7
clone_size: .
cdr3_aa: CSANGLAGPSYEQYF
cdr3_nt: TGCAGTGCTAACGGACTAGCGGGGCCCTCCTACGAGCAGTACTTC

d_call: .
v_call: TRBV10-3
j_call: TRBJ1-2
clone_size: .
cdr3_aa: CAISGTLGENYGYTF
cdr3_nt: TGTGCCATCAGTGGGACTTTGGGGGAAAACTATGGCTACACCTTC

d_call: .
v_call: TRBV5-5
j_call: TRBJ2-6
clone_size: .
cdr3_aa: CASSNWDTSGANVLTF
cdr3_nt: TGTGCCAGCAGCAACTGGGATACCTCTGGGGCCAACGTCCTGACTTTC

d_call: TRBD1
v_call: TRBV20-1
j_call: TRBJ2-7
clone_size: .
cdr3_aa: CSARASRQGSYEQYF
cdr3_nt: TGCAGTGCTAGGGCCTCACGACAGGGAAGCTACGAGCAGTACTTC

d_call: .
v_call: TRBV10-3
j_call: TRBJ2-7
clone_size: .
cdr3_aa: CAISDLKGGPYEQYF
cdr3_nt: TGTGCCATCAGTGATCTTAAGGGGGGCCCCTACGAGCAGTACTTC

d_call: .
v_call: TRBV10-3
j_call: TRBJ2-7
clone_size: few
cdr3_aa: CAISEARGDFLSAYEQYF
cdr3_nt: TGTGCCATCAGTGAGGCGAGGGGGGACTTCCTATCGGCTTACGAGCAGTACTTC